Included here is one T cell receptor beta chain sequence, with context. The sample carries other DNA sequences with the same CDR3. Data came from immunoSEQ multiplex PCR; TCRdb stores just in-frame clones and leaves some out. Of roughly 300,000 clones listed, about 87% are singletons. This entry belongs to a study of blood T cell repertoires in COVID-19. Germline V gene sequence: CDR1 KGHSH, CDR2 LQKENI. There are 15 residues in the CDR3. V was pared by 3 bases and J by 3 bases, with 14 bases between. Sequenced material: PBMCs or T cells enriched from blood (not recorded which). This chain uses TRBV18 with TRBJ1-2, with D perhaps TRBD1 (5 bases). The sequence was collected from a woman in her thirties who had recovered from COVID-19. CDR3 sequence reads: CASSPTGGADYGYTF. The CDR3 DNA reads TGTGCCAGCTCACCTACGGGAGGGGCGGACTATGGCTACACCTTC.